This is a list of T cell receptor beta chains from one sample in a study of shared clonotypes between healthy human individuals. TCRdb keeps only in-frame clones here, not all; method: immunoSEQ multiplex PCR. In the table there are approximately 2,000,000 clones, around 92% of which are singletons. Material: naive CD4+ T cells from PBMCs. These TCRs come from a man younger than 35 in good health. Some clones in this sample may be carry-over from other donors' samples. The CDR3 runs from the conserved cysteine through the conserved F or W. A D gene is named only where the DNA matches it firmly. A row's size may be missing; if present it is once, few, many or a size class.

clone_size	j_call	d_call	v_call	cdr3_aa	cdr3_nt
NA	TRBJ2-4	NA	TRBV6-8	CASSQDGPGLAKNIQYF	TGTGCCAGCAGCCAGGACGGGCCCGGACTAGCCAAAAACATTCAGTACTTC
NA	TRBJ2-7	TRBD2	TRBV5-1	CASSRASGSGYEQYF	TGCGCCAGCAGCCGCGCTAGCGGGAGCGGTTACGAGCAGTACTTC
NA	TRBJ2-7	TRBD1	TRBV28	CASSSTGQTYEQYF	TGTGCCAGCAGTTCGACAGGGCAGACCTACGAGCAGTACTTC
NA	TRBJ1-1	NA	TRBV15	CATSRGGVNTEAFF	TGTGCCACCAGCAGAGGTGGGGTCAACACTGAAGCTTTCTTT
NA	TRBJ2-1	NA	TRBV28	CASRTGPGYNEQFF	TGTGCCAGCAGAACCGGACCGGGCTACAATGAGCAGTTCTTC
NA	TRBJ1-2	NA	TRBV28	CASSFGRGWYGYTF	TGTGCCAGCAGTTTTGGGAGGGGGTGGTATGGCTACACCTTC
NA	TRBJ1-2	TRBD1	TRBV11-2	CASSSQGATGYTF	TGTGCCAGCAGCTCGCAGGGGGCCACTGGCTACACCTTC
once	TRBJ2-7	NA	TRBV28	CAIPSLEAGSSYEQYF	TGTGCCATACCTTCCCTTGAGGCGGGTAGCTCCTACGAGCAGTACTTC
NA	TRBJ1-1	NA	TRBV27	CASSRTPRVNTEAFF	TGTGCCAGCAGCAGGACACCCCGGGTGAACACTGAAGCTTTCTTT
NA	TRBJ2-7	TRBD1	TRBV30	CAWATYRGSEQYF	TGTGCCTGGGCGACATACAGGGGTAGCGAGCAGTACTTC
NA	TRBJ1-3	NA	TRBV28	CASLAGAGNTIYF	TGTGCCAGCCTTGCAGGGGCTGGAAACACCATATATTTT
once	TRBJ1-3	NA	TRBV7-9	CASSQNKGTGNTIYF	TGTGCCAGCAGCCAGAACAAAGGGACGGGAAACACCATATATTTT
NA	TRBJ1-1	NA	TRBV27	CASSTGYTEAFF	TGTGCCAGCAGTACAGGGTACACTGAAGCTTTCTTT
NA	TRBJ2-7	TRBD2	TRBV5-4	CASSSQSGSDSYEQYF	TGTGCCAGCAGCTCACAGAGCGGGAGTGACTCCTACGAGCAGTACTTC
NA	TRBJ1-5	NA	TRBV6-1	CASSEERGDGPQHF	TGTGCCAGCAGTGAAGAGAGAGGGGATGGGCCCCAGCATTTT
NA	TRBJ2-3	NA	TRBV11-1	CASSFGGTTTDTQYF	TGTGCCAGCAGCTTTGGCGGGACCACCACAGATACGCAGTATTTT
NA	TRBJ2-1	NA	TRBV20-1	CKPEGNEQFF	TGCAAGCCGGAAGGGAATGAGCAGTTCTTC
NA	TRBJ2-2	TRBD2	TRBV28	CASSLYLAGAPGELFF	TGTGCCAGCAGTTTATATCTAGCGGGAGCCCCCGGGGAGCTGTTTTTT
NA	TRBJ2-7	NA	TRBV29-1	CSVGLPEGEQYF	TGCAGCGTTGGGTTGCCGGAGGGGGAGCAGTACTTC
NA	TRBJ2-7	NA	TRBV9	CASSEGPITSYEQYF	TGTGCCAGCAGCGAAGGACCGATTACCTCCTACGAGCAGTACTTC
NA	TRBJ1-1	TRBD1	TRBV5-1	CASSSGTGLTEAFF	TGCGCCAGCAGCTCCGGGACAGGGCTTACTGAAGCTTTCTTT
NA	TRBJ1-2	NA	TRBV7-2	CASSLPVVGYTF	TGTGCCAGCAGCTTACCCGTGGTGGGCTACACCTTC